The rows below give T cell receptor beta chains drawn from one sample of a study of cytomegalovirus exposure and HLA in healthy donors. Method: immunoSEQ multiplex PCR; TCRdb's copy keeps in-frame clones and lacks some. The data show some 90,000 clones, roughly 84% seen once. Sequencing used PBMCs. The receptors shown here come from a man aged 18 to 29 in good health and CMV-seropositive. CDR3s include the opening cysteine and the closing phenylalanine or tryptophan. A D gene is named only where the DNA matches it firmly. Some rows mark clone size as missing; the rest say once, few, many or name a class of expanded clone.

clone_size j_call d_call cdr3_length v_call cdr3_aa cdr3_nt
NA TRBJ1-2 NA 12 TRBV4-2 CASSPGDYGYTF TGTGCCAGCAGCCCGGGAGACTATGGCTACACCTTC
NA TRBJ2-7 TRBD1 16 TRBV27 CASSLGHGQGFGEQYF TGTGCCAGCAGTTTGGGACATGGACAGGGCTTTGGCGAGCAGTACTTC
NA TRBJ2-3 NA 11 TRBV28 CASSPTDTQYF TGTGCCAGCAGCCCAACAGATACGCAGTATTTT
few TRBJ1-1 NA 15 TRBV21-1 CASSKDDVIRAEAFF TGTGCCAGCAGCAAAGATGATGTCATACGGGCTGAAGCTTTCTTT
NA TRBJ2-7 NA 15 TRBV4-3 CASSQDMTSPDEQYF TGCGCCAGCAGCCAAGATATGACTAGTCCCGACGAGCAGTACTTC
NA TRBJ1-5 NA 14 TRBV9 CASSVEGDNQPQHF TGTGCCAGCAGCGTAGAAGGGGACAATCAGCCCCAGCATTTT
NA TRBJ1-1 TRBD1 14 TRBV18 CASSQQGADSEAFF TGTGCCAGCTCACAGCAGGGGGCTGATTCTGAAGCTTTCTTT
NA TRBJ1-1 TRBD1 15 TRBV6-5 CASSYFSGGDTEAFF TGTGCCAGCAGTTACTTTTCAGGGGGCGACACTGAAGCTTTCTTT
once TRBJ2-7 NA 14 TRBV6-5 CASSYIRTPYEQYF TGTGCCAGCAGTTACATACGGACACCCTACGAGCAGTACTTC
NA TRBJ2-1 TRBD2 20 TRBV27 CASSLSIPSGRGVGNNEQFF TGTGCCAGCAGTTTATCGATTCCCAGCGGGAGAGGCGTTGGCAACAATGAGCAGTTCTTC
NA TRBJ2-7 TRBD2 17 TRBV5-6 CASSRTLSGVNFYEQYF TGTGCCAGCAGCCGTACCCTTAGCGGGGTGAACTTCTACGAGCAGTACTTC
NA TRBJ2-2 TRBD2 17 TRBV7-6 CASSPILAGANTGELFF TGTGCCAGCAGCCCGATCCTAGCGGGAGCGAACACCGGGGAGCTGTTTTTT
NA TRBJ2-1 TRBD1 16 TRBV11-2 CASSLYGTAIYNEQFF TGTGCCAGCAGCTTATACGGGACAGCTATTTACAATGAGCAGTTCTTC
NA TRBJ2-1 NA 15 TRBV7-9 CASSLGFDSYNEQFF TGTGCCAGCAGCTTAGGTTTTGACAGCTACAATGAGCAGTTCTTC
NA TRBJ2-5 TRBD1 15 TRBV6-1 CASSESQGEEETQYF TGTGCCAGCAGTGAGTCGCAGGGGGAAGAAGAGACCCAGTACTTC
once TRBJ2-2 TRBD2 19 TRBV7-6 CASSEIGTSGGAFDGELFF TGTGCCAGCAGCGAGATAGGGACTAGCGGGGGGGCCTTCGACGGGGAGCTGTTTTTT
NA TRBJ2-4 NA 17 TRBV11-3 CASSLDAGPSLENIQYF TGTGCCAGCAGCTTAGACGCGGGGCCCAGTTTGGAGAACATTCAGTACTTC
NA TRBJ2-7 NA 14 TRBV4-2 CASSQDGLPYEQYF TGTGCCAGCAGCCAAGATGGGCTGCCCTACGAGCAGTACTTC
once TRBJ2-7 NA 14 TRBV4-2 CASSQVGANNEQYF TGTGCCAGCAGCCAAGTGGGCGCAAACAACGAGCAGTACTTC
NA TRBJ1-1 NA 17 TRBV21-1 CASSKFSPDRENTEAFF TGTGCCAGCAGCAAATTCTCCCCGGACAGGGAGAACACTGAAGCTTTCTTT
once TRBJ2-7 TRBD2 14 TRBV11-2 CASTRTSGGYEQYF TGTGCCAGCACCCGGACTAGCGGGGGCTACGAGCAGTACTTC
few TRBJ2-1 NA 15 TRBV19 CASSIGGEPYNEQFF TGTGCCAGTAGTATTGGAGGGGAGCCTTACAATGAGCAGTTCTTC
NA TRBJ2-7 NA 13 TRBV7-3 CASSQDSSYEQYF TGTGCCAGCAGCCAAGACAGCTCCTACGAGCAGTACTTC
NA TRBJ1-6 TRBD1 17 TRBV15 CATRRGGSNFYNSPLHF TGTGCCACCAGAAGAGGGGGCAGTAACTTCTATAATTCACCCCTCCACTTT